This section outlines one T cell receptor beta chain sequence together with its context. Clones were sequenced by immunoSEQ multiplex PCR, and TCRdb holds only the in-frame ones, with some missing. The data show 100,000 to 150,000 clones, roughly 90% seen once. This entry is derived from a study of T cell responses to AZD1222 COVID-19 vaccine. Sequencing used peripheral blood, obtained on day 0 of AZD1222 vaccination. The source of this sequence is an adult in good health.

The DNA for the CDR3 is TGTGCCAGCAGCCAAAGAGAAGGGACAGCGACCTATAATTCACCCCTCCACTTT. Translating gives CASSQREGTATYNSPLHF. V usage is TRBV3-1 (or the pseudogene TRBV3-2) and J usage is TRBJ1-6, with 7 bases that match TRBD1. The germline gives CDR1 LGHDT, CDR2 YNNKEL (reference sequence). The CDR3 has 18 residues. With 2 bases clipped from V and 2 bases from J, the junction kept 9 bases outside the gene matches.